This T cell receptor (beta chain) came from a study of cytomegalovirus exposure and HLA in healthy donors. Study results and limitations: Equally common other TCR beta chains were less clonally expanded than HLA-associated ones, a later analysis found.

The V gene's germline CDR1 is MDHEN and CDR2 SYDVKM. This CDR3 is built from 14 residues. V lost 5 bases, J lost 7 bases, and 15 bases lay in between. This clone has more than one count but fewer than ten. The antigen remains unidentified. The PCR contained 60 Vbeta and 13 Jbeta primers. Methods used by the authors: A later analysis counted around 74 million unique TCR beta chains, around 12 million shared. Profiling relied on immunoSEQ multiplex PCR, and the TCRdb table lists in-frame clones only, not all of them. V and J calls and clone size follow that table, whereas D and trimming were derived from the DNA. The data contain about 120,000 clones, about a sixth of them singletons.

The chain has TRBV28 and TRBJ1-5; D remains unclear. This receptor was taken from a female donor in good health and CMV-seropositive. Sequences were obtained from PBMCs. The CDR3 here is CASSPRLRGQPQHF. The CDR3 region has the DNA TGTGCCAGCAGTCCGAGACTCAGAGGGCAGCCCCAGCATTTT.